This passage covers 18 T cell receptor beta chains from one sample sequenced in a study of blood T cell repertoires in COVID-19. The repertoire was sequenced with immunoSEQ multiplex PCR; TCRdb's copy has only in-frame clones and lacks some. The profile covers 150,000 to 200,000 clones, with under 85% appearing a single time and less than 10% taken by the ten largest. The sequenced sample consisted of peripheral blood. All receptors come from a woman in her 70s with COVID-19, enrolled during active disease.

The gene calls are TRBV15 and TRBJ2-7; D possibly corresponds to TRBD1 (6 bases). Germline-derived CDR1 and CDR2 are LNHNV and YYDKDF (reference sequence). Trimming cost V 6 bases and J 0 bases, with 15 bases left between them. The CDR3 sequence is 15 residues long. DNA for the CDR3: TGTGCCACCAGTCGACACCGGGACAACTCCTACGAGCAGTACTTC. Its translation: CATSRHRDNSYEQYF.

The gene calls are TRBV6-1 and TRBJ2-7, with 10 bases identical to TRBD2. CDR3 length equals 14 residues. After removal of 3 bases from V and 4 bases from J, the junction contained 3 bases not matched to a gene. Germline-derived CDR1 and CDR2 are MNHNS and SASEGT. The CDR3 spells CASSEASGGYEQYF. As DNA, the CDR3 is TGTGCCAGCAGTGAGGCTAGCGGGGGATACGAGCAGTACTTC.

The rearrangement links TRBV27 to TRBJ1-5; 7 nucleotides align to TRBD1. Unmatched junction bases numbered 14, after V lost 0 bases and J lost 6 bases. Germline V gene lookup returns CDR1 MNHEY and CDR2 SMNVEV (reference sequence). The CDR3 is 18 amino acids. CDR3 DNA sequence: TGTGCCAGCAGTTTATCGTTCTATGGGGGGCAGGGGGGTCAGCCCCAGCATTTT. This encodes CASSLSFYGGQGGQPQHF.

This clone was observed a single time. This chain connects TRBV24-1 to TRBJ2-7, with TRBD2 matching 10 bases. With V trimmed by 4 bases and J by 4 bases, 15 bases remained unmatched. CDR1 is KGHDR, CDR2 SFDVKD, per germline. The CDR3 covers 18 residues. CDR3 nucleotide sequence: TGTGCCACCAGTGACTCTAGGTGGGCTAGCGGGAGTAGGTACGAGCAGTACTTC. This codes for CATSDSRWASGSRYEQYF.

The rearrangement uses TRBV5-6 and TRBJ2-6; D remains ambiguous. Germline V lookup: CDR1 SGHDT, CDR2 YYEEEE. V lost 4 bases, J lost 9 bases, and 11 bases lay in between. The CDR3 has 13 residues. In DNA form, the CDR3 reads TGTGCCAGCAGCCCGAGGAGCGTCAACGTCCTGACTTTC. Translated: CASSPRSVNVLTF.

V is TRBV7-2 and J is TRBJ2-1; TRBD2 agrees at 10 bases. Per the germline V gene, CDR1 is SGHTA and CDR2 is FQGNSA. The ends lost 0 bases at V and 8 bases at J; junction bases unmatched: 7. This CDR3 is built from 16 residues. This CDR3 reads CASSLASSGSLYEQFF. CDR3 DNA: TGTGCCAGCAGCTTAGCCTCTAGCGGGAGTTTATATGAGCAGTTCTTC.

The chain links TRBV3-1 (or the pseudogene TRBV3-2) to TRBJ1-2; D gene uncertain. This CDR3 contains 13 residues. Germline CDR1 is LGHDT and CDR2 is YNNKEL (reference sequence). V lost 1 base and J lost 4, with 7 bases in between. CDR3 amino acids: CASSQGPGYGYTF. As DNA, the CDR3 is TGTGCCAGCAGCCAAGGACCGGGCTATGGCTACACCTTC.

The CDR3 DNA reads as TGTGCCAGCAGCCCACGAGGGAACACTGAAGCTTTCTTT. Protein: CASSPRGNTEAFF. The rearrangement links TRBV6-2 or TRBV6-3 to TRBJ1-1; D remains ambiguous. The CDR3 runs 13 residues. V was cut by 6 bases and J by 1 base, with 9 bases left in between. Germline V lookup: CDR1 MNHEY, CDR2 SVGEGT.

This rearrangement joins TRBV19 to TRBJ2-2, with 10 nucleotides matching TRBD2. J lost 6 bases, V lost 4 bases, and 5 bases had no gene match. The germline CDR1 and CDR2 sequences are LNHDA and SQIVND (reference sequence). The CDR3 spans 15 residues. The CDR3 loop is CASSRAGGPAGELFF. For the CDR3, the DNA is TGTGCCAGTAGTAGAGCGGGAGGGCCCGCCGGGGAGCTGTTTTTT.

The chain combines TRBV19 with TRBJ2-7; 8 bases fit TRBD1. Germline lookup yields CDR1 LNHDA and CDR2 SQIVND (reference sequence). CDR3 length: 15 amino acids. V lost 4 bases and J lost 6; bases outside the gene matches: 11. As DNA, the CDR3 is TGTGCCAGTAGTAGGGTCGGACAGGGTAAGGGCGAGCAGTACTTC. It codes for CASSRVGQGKGEQYF. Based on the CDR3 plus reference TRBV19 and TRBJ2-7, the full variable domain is DGGITQSPKYLFRKEGQNVTLSCEQNLNHDAMYWYRQDPGQGLRLIYYSQIVNDFQKGDIAEGYSVSREKKESFPLTVTSAQKNPTAFYLCASSRVGQGKGEQYFGPGTRLTVT.

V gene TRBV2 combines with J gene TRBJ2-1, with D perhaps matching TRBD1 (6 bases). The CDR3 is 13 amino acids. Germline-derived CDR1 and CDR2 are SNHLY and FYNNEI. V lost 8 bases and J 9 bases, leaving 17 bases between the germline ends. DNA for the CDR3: TGTGCCAGCGGGGGCCCTCCCGGCGGTGAGCAGTTCTTC. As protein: CASGGPPGGEQFF.

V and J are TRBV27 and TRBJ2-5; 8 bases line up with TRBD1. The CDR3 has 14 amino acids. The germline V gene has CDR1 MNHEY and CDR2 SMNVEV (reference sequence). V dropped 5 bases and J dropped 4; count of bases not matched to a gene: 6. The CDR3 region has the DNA TGTGCCAGCAGTGCCCGACAGGGGAGAGAGACCCAGTACTTC. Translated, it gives CASSARQGRETQYF.

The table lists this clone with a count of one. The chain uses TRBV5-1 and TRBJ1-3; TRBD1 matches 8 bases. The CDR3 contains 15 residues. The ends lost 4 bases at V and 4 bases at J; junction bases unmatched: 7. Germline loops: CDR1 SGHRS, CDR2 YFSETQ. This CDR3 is CASSRTGSEGNTIYF. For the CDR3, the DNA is TGCGCCAGCAGCCGGACAGGGTCGGAAGGAAACACCATATATTTT.

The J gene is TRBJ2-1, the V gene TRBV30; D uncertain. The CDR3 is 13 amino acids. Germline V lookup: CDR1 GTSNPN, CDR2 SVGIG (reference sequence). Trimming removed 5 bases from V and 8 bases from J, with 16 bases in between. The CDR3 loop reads CAWVPGFRDEQFF. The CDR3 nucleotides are TGTGCCTGGGTACCGGGTTTCCGGGATGAGCAGTTCTTC.

CDR3 sequence (DNA): TGTGCCAGCAGTTACTCGACAGGGCCCCCAATACTCGAGCAGTACTTC. As protein: CASSYSTGPPILEQYF. J is TRBJ2-7 and V is TRBV6-5, with TRBD1 identical over 7 bases. J was trimmed by 6 bases and V by 0 bases; bases with no gene match: 11. The CDR3 spans 16 residues. Germline CDR1 is MNHEY and CDR2 is SVGAGI.

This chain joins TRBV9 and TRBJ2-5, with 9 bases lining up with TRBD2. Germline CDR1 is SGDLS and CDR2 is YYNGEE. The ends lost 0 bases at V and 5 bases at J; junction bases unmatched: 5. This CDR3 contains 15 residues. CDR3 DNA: TGTGCCAGCAGCGTAGGAGCGGGAGGAACCGAGACCCAGTACTTC. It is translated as CASSVGAGGTETQYF. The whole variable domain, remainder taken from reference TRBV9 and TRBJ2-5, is DSGVTQTPKHLITATGQRVTLRCSPRSGDLSVYWYQQSLDQGLQFLIQYYNGEERAKGNILERFSAQQFPDLHSELNLSSLELGDSALYFCASSVGAGGTETQYFGPGTRLLVL.

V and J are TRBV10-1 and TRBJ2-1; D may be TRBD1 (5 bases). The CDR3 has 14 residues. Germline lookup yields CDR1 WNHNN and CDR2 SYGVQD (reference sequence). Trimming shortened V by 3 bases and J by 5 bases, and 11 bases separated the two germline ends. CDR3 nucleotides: TGCGCCAGCAGTGATGTGGAAGGGGACAATGAGCAGTTCTTC. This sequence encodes CASSDVEGDNEQFF.

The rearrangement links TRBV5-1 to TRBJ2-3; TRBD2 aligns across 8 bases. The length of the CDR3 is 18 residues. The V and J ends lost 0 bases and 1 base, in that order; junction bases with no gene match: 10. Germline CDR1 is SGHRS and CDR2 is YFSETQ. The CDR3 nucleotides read TGCGCCAGCAGCTTGGGCGGGTTTGGCGGGAGGCGCACAGATACGCAGTATTTT. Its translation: CASSLGGFGGRRTDTQYF.